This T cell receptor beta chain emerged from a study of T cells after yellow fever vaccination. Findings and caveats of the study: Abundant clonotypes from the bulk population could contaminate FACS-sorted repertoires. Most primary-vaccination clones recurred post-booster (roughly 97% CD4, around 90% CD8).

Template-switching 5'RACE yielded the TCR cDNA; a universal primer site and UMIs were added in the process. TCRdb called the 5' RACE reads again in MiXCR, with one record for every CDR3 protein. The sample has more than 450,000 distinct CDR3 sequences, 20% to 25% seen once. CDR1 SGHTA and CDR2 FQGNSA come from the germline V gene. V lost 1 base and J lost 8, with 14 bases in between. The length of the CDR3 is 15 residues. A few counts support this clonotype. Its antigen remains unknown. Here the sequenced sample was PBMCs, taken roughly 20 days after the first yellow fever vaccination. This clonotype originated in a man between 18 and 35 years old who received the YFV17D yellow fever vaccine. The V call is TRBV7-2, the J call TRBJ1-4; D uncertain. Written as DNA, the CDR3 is TGTGCCAGCAGCTTAGTTTATGGGGTGGGAGAAAAACTGTTTTTT. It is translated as CASSLVYGVGEKLFF.